A selection of T cell receptor beta chains follows, all from one sample in a study of OX40 agonist ivuxolimab in advanced cancers. Profiling relied on immunoSEQ multiplex PCR, and the TCRdb table lists in-frame clones only, not all of them. Of tens of thousands of clones in the sample, around 90% are singletons; the top ten hold about 6.5%. The sample here was CD4+ or CD8+ T cells sorted from blood, taken in a trial of the OX40 agonist ivuxolimab. The receptors stem from an adult with an advanced solid tumor such as melanoma, head and neck, liver or kidney cancer. Both conserved end residues are part of each CDR3. A D gene is named only where the DNA matches it firmly.

v_call	d_call	j_call	cdr3_nt	cdr3_aa
TRBV5-5	NA	TRBJ1-1	TGTGCCAGCAGCTTGGGTGTCAGGGGCACTGAAGCTTTCTTT	CASSLGVRGTEAFF
TRBV13	NA	TRBJ2-6	TGTGCCAGCAGCTCAGTCTTCCGGGACAACTCTGGGGCCAACGTCCTGACTTTC	CASSSVFRDNSGANVLTF
TRBV28	NA	TRBJ1-2	TGTGCCAGCAGTCCACAGGGTTCCAACGGCTACACCTTC	CASSPQGSNGYTF
TRBV19	TRBD2	TRBJ2-1	TGTGCCAGTAGTACAACACTAGCGGGGGACTCCTACAATGAGCAGTTCTTC	CASSTTLAGDSYNEQFF
TRBV7-9	NA	TRBJ2-7	TGTGCCAGCAGCCCCTTCGTCGGAACCTCCTACGAGCAGTACTTC	CASSPFVGTSYEQYF
TRBV28	NA	TRBJ2-3	TGTGCCAGCAGTCCTTTGGTGGTGGCTACGCAGTATTTT	CASSPLVVATQYF
TRBV29-1	NA	TRBJ2-5	TGCAGCGTCGAAGATGGACTAGCCGGAGTACAGGGGGCCTCGCAAGAGACCCAGTACTTC	CSVEDGLAGVQGASQETQYF
TRBV5-4	TRBD2	TRBJ2-3	TGTGCCAGCAGCTATAGCGGGGGGGCGATGAATACGCAGTATTTT	CASSYSGGAMNTQYF
TRBV11-1	NA	TRBJ1-1	TGTGCCAGCAGCTTAAACTGGGGAGCCACTGAAGCTTTCTTT	CASSLNWGATEAFF
TRBV5-5	NA	TRBJ2-1	TGTGCCAGCAGCTACGAGTGGGGGCAGTTCTTC	CASSYEWGQFF